Shown below are 10 T cell receptor beta chains from a single sample sequenced in a study of cytomegalovirus exposure and HLA in healthy donors. Use of 60 Vbeta and 13 Jbeta primers characterized the PCR. The assay was immunoSEQ multiplex PCR, and TCRdb's table has in-frame clones only and misses some. Of under 150,000 clones listed, approximately 74% are singletons. The sequencing sample was made of PBMCs. These receptors all stem from a woman aged 40 to 50 in good health and CMV-seropositive.

The CDR3 DNA follows: TGCGCCAGCAGCTTTAGGGGGGGATCGAACACCGGGGAGCTGTTTTTT. It encodes CASSFRGGSNTGELFF. The chain uses TRBV5-1 and TRBJ2-2; D is perhaps TRBD2 (7 bases). Trimming took 2 bases from V and 0 from J, leaving 11 bases between them. This CDR3 comprises 16 residues. The V gene's germline CDR1 is SGHRS and CDR2 YFSETQ.

The V call is TRBV5-4, the J call TRBJ2-1, with TRBD2 matching 7 bases. The V gene end was trimmed by 2 bases and the J gene end by 2 bases; junction bases not matched to a gene: 10. This CDR3 region has 17 residues. Germline assignment: CDR1 SGHNT and CDR2 YYREEE (reference sequence). The chain's CDR3 is CASSLGVRENTYNEQFF. The CDR3, as DNA: TGTGCCAGCAGCTTAGGGGTGCGGGAGAATACCTACAATGAGCAGTTCTTC.

V is TRBV9 and J is TRBJ2-2; D is undetermined. There are 14 residues in the CDR3. Trimming cost V 3 bases and J 5 bases, with 11 bases left between them. CDR1 and CDR2 (germline): SGDLS, YYNGEE. The CDR3 reads CASSAITETGELFF. CDR3 coding DNA: TGTGCCAGCAGCGCGATAACAGAGACCGGGGAGCTGTTTTTT.

This clone was seen a few times. The chain joins TRBV5-4 to TRBJ1-6, with D perhaps TRBD1 (5 bases). Trimming removed 4 bases at V and 5 bases at J, with 13 bases between. The CDR3 is 15 residues long. CDR1 and CDR2 (germline): SGHNT, YYREEE (reference sequence). CDR3 nucleotide sequence: TGTGCCAGCAGCATCCGGAGGGGTAATAATTCACCCCTCCACTTT. Protein product: CASSIRRGNNSPLHF.

This clone came up a few times. The chain uses TRBV5-1 and TRBJ1-2, with 8 bases that match TRBD1. V lost 4 bases, J lost 6 bases, and 8 bases stayed unmatched. The CDR3 runs 14 residues. Germline V CDR1 and CDR2: SGHRS, YFSETQ. CDR3: CASSKEQGGDGYTF. Written as DNA, the CDR3 is TGCGCCAGCAGCAAAGAACAGGGGGGAGATGGCTACACCTTC. The entire variable domain, with the rest obtained from reference TRBV5-1 and TRBJ1-2, is as follows: KAGVTQTPRYLIKTRGQQVTLSCSPISGHRSVSWYQQTPGQGLQFLFEYFSETQRNKGNFPGRFSGRQFSNSRSEMNVSTLELGDSALYLCASSKEQGGDGYTFGSGTRLTVV.

CDR3 protein: CASGPRGGLHEQYF. CDR3 DNA: TGTGCTAGTGGCCCAAGGGGGGGCCTCCACGAGCAGTACTTC. This chain joins TRBV12-5 and TRBJ2-7; tentatively, D is TRBD2 (7 bases). CDR1 and CDR2 from the germline V gene are LGHNT and FRNRAP. This CDR3 is 14 amino acids long. Between the trimmed V and J ends, which lost 6 bases and 5 bases, there was a span of 17 bases.

The chain has TRBV5-1 and TRBJ1-1; D is possibly TRBD1 (6 bases). Germline V gene sequence: CDR1 SGHRS, CDR2 YFSETQ. This CDR3 has 14 amino acids. V dropped 4 bases and J dropped 2 bases, with 12 bases sitting between them. The CDR3 DNA is TGCGCCAGCAGCCGACAGGTAGGAAACACTGAAGCTTTCTTT. It encodes CASSRQVGNTEAFF.

For this clone: Other nucleotide sequences from this sample produce the same CDR3. The rearrangement uses TRBV5-1 and TRBJ1-1; TRBD1 agrees at 7 bases. The germline gives CDR1 SGHRS, CDR2 YFSETQ. V shed 0 bases and J 2 bases; nucleotides not matched to a gene: 1. The CDR3 runs 14 residues. For the CDR3, the DNA is TGCGCCAGCAGCTTGGCAGGGGGAAACACTGAAGCTTTCTTT. It encodes CASSLAGGNTEAFF.

This clone showed up just a few times. J is TRBJ2-3 and V is TRBV29-1, with TRBD2 matching 7 bases. V gave up 5 bases and J gave up 8 bases; unmatched junction bases: 7. This CDR3 has 12 amino acids. Germline V gene lookup returns CDR1 SQVTM and CDR2 ANQGSEA. CDR3: CSVLGGDATQYF. As DNA, the CDR3 is TGCAGCGTTTTGGGAGGGGATGCTACGCAGTATTTT.

This clone was detected only a few times. The rearrangement joins TRBV6-5 to TRBJ1-4; the match to TRBD1 covers 7 bases. Germline V gene lookup returns CDR1 MNHEY and CDR2 SVGAGI. Trimming cost V 5 bases and J 11 bases; bases outside gene matches: 11. The CDR3 covers 14 residues. The CDR3 DNA follows: TGTGCCAGCAGTACCACAGGGGTCGCGGCCAAACTGTTTTTT. This encodes CASSTTGVAAKLFF.